The clone carrying this TCR beta chain showed up just a few times. Its antigen is currently unknown. This specimen comes from a study of vaccination and CD4 T cells after COVID-19. Across the study: The cells were exposed to overlapping spike peptides originating from SARS-CoV-2, HCoV-NL63, HCoV-OC43 and HCoV-229E for stimulation.

The sample's treatment: approximately 11-day PBMC culture with coronavirus spike peptide pools or control peptides (ViraFEST assay). Peptide pool stimulation in ViraFEST expanded antigen-specific T cells, whose TCRs were then sequenced. Peptide pools at 8.5 to 10 ug/ml stimulated under 2.5 million PBMCs per well with approximately 9.3 IU/ml IL-2. An Oncomine TCR Beta short-read assay was used to sequence the DNA from cultured CD4+ T cells. Each CDR3 protein gets one entry after TCRdb re-called the PCR reads with MiXCR. The sample gives around 20,000 distinct CDR3 sequences, 60% of which show up once; 13% is in the top ten. The CDR3 totals 14 residues. In germline, CDR1 is SEHNR, CDR2 FQNEAQ (reference sequence). The V and J ends lost 3 bases and 3 bases, in that order; junction bases with no gene match: 2.

The chain links TRBV7-9 to TRBJ1-2; 9 bases align to TRBD1. The receptor was derived from a human donor who received a COVID-19 vaccine. The material sequenced was CD4+ T cells from blood, cultured in vitro, taken after SARS-CoV-2 vaccination. CDR3 region: CASSLRQGDYGYTF. As DNA, the CDR3 is TGTGCCAGCAGCTTGAGACAGGGGGACTATGGCTACACCTTC.